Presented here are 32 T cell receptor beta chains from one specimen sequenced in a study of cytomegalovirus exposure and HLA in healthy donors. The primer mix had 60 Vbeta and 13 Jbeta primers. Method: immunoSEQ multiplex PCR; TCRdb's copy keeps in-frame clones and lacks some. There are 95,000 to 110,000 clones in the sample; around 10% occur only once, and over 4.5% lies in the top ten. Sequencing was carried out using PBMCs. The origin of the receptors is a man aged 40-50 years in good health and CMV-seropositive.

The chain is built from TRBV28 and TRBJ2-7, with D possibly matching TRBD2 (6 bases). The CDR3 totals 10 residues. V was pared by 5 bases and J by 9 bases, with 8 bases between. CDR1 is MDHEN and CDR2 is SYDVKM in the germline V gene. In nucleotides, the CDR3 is TGTGCCAGCAGTGGGGAGGTGCAGTACTTC. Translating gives CASSGEVQYF.

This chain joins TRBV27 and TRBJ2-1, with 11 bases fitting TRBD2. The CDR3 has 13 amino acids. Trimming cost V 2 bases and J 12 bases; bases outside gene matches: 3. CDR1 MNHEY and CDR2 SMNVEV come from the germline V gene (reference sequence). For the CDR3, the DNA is TGTGCCAGCAGTTTACTAGCGGGAGGCCGGCAGTTCTTC. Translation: CASSLLAGGRQFF.

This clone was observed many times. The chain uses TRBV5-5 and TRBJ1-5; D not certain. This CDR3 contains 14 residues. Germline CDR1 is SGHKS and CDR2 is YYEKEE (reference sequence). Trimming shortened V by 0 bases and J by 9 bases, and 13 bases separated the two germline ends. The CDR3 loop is CASSLEGVDLPQHF. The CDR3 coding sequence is TGTGCCAGCAGCTTGGAGGGAGTGGATTTGCCCCAGCATTTT.

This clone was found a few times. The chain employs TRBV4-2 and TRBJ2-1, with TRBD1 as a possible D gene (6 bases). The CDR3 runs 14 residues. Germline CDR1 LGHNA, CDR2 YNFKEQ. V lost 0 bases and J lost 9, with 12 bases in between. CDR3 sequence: CASSQDPGAGEQFF. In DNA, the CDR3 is TGTGCCAGCAGCCAAGACCCAGGGGCCGGTGAGCAGTTCTTC.

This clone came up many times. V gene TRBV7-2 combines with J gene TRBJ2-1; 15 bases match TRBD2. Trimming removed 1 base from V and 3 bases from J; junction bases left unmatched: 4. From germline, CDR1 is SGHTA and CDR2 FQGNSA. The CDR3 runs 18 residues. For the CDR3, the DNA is TGTGCCAGCAGCTTAGAAGGGACTAGCGGGAGGTTCTACAATGAGCAGTTCTTC. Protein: CASSLEGTSGRFYNEQFF.

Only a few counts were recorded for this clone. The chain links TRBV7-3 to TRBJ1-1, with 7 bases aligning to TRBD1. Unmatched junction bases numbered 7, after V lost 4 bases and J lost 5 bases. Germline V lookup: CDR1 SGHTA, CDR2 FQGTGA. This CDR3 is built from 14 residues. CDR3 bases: TGTGCCAGCAGCTCGAGGGGGCGAGGTACTGAAGCTTTCTTT. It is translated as CASSSRGRGTEAFF.

CDR3 nucleotide sequence: TGTGCCAGCACCGCCAGATTTGGGGACAGGGGTTACGAGCAGTACTTC. It codes for CASTARFGDRGYEQYF. The chain couples TRBV21-1 to TRBJ2-7; the table's D call TRBD1 went unverified against the DNA. TRBV21-1 is given as a pseudogene. CDR3 length: 16 amino acids.

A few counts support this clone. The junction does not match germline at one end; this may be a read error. DNA of the CDR3: TGTGCTAGCAGCTTATTGGACAGGGACCAAGAGACCCAGTACTTC. Translated, it gives CASSLLDRDQETQYF. The J gene is TRBJ2-5, the V gene TRBV7-7; 8 nucleotides match TRBD1. This CDR3 is 15 amino acids long. The germline V gene encodes CDR1 SSHAT and CDR2 FNYEAQ (reference sequence).

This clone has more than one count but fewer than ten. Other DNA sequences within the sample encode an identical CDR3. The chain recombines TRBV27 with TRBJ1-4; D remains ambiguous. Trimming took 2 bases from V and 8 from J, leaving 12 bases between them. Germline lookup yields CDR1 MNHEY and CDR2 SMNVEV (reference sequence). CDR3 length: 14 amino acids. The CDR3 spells CASSLLGEGEKLFF. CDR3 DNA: TGTGCCAGCAGTTTACTTGGGGAGGGAGAAAAACTGTTTTTT.

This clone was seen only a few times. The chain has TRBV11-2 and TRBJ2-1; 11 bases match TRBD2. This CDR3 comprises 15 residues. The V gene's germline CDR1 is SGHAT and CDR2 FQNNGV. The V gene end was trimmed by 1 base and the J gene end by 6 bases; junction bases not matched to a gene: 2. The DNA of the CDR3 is TGTGCCAGCAGCTTAGCTAGCGGGAGGACCAATGAGCAGTTCTTC. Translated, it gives CASSLASGRTNEQFF.

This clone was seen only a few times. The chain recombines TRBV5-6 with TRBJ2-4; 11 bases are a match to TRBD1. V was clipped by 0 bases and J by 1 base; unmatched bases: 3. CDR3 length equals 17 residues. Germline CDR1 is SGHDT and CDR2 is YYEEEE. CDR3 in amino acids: CASSLGTGGRAKNIQYF. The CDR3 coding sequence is TGTGCCAGCAGCTTGGGGACAGGGGGCCGGGCCAAAAACATTCAGTACTTC. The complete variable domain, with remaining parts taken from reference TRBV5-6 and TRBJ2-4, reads DAGVTQSPTHLIKTRGQQVTLRCSPKSGHDTVSWYQQALGQGPQFIFQYYEEEERQRGNFPDRFSGHQFPNYSSELNVNALLLGDSALYLCASSLGTGGRAKNIQYFGAGTRLSVL.

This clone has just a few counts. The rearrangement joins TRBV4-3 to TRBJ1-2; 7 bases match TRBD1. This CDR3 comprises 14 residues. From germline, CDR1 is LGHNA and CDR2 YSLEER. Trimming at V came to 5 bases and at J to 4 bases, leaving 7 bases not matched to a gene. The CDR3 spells CASSSGTAGYGYTF. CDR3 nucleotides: TGCGCCAGCAGCTCAGGGACAGCCGGCTATGGCTACACCTTC.

Here the CDR3 DNA reads TGCGCCAGCAGCCAAGATACAGGGTCGCGTCAGCCCCAGCATTTT. Its translation: CASSQDTGSRQPQHF. The chain carries TRBV4-1 and TRBJ1-5; a possible D gene is TRBD1 (6 bases). There are 15 residues in the CDR3. V lost 0 bases and J 6 bases, leaving 12 bases between the germline ends. The germline CDR1 and CDR2 sequences are MGHRA and YSYEKL.

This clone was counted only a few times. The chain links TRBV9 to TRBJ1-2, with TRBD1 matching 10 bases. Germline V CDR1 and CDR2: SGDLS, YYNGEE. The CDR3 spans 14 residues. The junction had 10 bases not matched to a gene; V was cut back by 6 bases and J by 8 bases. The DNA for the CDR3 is TGTGCCAGCACCTCCGGGACAGGGGTCGAGGGCTACACCTTC. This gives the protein CASTSGTGVEGYTF.

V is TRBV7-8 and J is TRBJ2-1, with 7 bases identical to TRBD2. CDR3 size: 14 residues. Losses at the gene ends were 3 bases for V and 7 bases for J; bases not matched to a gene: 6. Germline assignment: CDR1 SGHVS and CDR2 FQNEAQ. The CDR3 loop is CASSFSGNRNEQFF. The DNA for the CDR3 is TGTGCCAGCAGCTTCAGCGGGAATAGGAATGAGCAGTTCTTC. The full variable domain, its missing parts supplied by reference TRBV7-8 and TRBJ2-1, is GAGVSQSPRYKVAKRGQDVALRCDPISGHVSLFWYQQALGQGPEFLTYFQNEAQLDKSGLPSDRFFAERPEGSVSTLKIQRTQQEDSAVYLCASSFSGNRNEQFFGPGTRLTVL.

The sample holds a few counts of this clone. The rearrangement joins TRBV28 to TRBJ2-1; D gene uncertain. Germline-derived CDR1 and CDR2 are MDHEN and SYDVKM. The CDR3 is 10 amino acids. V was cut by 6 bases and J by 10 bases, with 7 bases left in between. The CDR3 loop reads CASSRREQFF. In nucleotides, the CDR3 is TGTGCCAGCAGCCGCCGGGAGCAGTTCTTC.

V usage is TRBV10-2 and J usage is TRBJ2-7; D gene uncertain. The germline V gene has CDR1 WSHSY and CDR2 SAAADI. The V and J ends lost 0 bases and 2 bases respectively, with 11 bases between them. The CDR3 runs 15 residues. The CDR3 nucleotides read TGCGCCAGCAGTGAGTCGGCCTGGCGGACCTACGAGCAGTACTTC. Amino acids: CASSESAWRTYEQYF.

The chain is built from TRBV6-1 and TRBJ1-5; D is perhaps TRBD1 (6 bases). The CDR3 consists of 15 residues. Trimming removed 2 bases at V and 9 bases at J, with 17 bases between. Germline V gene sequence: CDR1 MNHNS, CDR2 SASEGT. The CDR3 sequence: CASSEPGTPRGPQHF. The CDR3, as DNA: TGTGCCAGCAGTGAACCCGGGACACCTCGGGGGCCCCAGCATTTT.

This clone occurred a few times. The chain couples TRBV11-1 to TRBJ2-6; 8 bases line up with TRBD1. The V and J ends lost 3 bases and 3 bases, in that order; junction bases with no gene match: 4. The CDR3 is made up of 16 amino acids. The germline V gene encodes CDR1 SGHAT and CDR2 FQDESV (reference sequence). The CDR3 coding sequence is TGTGCCAGCAGCTTCTCCAGGGGGCATGGGGCCAACGTCCTGACTTTC. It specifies CASSFSRGHGANVLTF.

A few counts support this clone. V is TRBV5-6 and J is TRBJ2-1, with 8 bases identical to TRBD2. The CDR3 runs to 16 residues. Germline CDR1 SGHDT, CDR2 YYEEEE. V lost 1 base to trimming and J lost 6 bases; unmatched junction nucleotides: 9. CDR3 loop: CASSLIGAGGGNEQFF. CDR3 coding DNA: TGTGCCAGCAGCTTGATAGGCGCGGGAGGCGGCAATGAGCAGTTCTTC.

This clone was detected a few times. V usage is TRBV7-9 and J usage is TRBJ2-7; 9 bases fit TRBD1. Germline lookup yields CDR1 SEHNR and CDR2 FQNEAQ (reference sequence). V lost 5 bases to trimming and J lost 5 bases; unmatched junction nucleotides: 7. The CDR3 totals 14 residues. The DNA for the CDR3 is TGTGCCAGCAGCCGGGGACAGGGAATCAACGAGCAGTACTTC. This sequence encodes CASSRGQGINEQYF.

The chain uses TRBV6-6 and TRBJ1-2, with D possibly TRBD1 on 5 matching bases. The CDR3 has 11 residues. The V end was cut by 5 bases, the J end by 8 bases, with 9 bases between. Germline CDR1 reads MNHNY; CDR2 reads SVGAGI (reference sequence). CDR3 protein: CASSIGVGYTF. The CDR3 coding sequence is TGTGCCAGCAGTATAGGGGTGGGCTACACCTTC.

CDR3 loop: CASNRLGLAGVDEQFF. As DNA, the CDR3 is TGTGCCAGCAACCGCTTAGGGCTAGCGGGAGTGGATGAGCAGTTCTTC. V gene TRBV7-9 combines with J gene TRBJ2-1; 10 positions match TRBD2. V was pared by 7 bases and J by 8 bases, with 14 bases of the junction left unmatched. Germline V gene lookup returns CDR1 SEHNR and CDR2 FQNEAQ (reference sequence). The CDR3 totals 16 residues. The complete variable domain, with remaining parts taken from reference TRBV7-9 and TRBJ2-1, reads DTGVSQNPRHKITKRGQNVTFRCDPISEHNRLYWYRQTLGQGPEFLTYFQNEAQLEKSRLLSDRFSAERPKGSFSTLEIQRTEQGDSAMYLCASNRLGLAGVDEQFFGPGTRLTVL.

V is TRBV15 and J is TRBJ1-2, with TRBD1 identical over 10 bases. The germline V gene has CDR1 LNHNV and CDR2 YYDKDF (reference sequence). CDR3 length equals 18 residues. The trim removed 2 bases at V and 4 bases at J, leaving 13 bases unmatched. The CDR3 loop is CATSRPSVTGGVGYGYTF. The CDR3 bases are TGTGCCACCAGCAGACCTTCCGTGACAGGGGGCGTAGGCTATGGCTACACCTTC.

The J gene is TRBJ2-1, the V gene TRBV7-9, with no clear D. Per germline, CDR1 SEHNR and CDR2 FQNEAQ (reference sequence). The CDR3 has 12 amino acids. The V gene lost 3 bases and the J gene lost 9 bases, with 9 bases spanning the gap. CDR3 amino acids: CASSFIELEQFF. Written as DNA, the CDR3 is TGTGCCAGCAGCTTTATAGAGCTTGAGCAGTTCTTC.

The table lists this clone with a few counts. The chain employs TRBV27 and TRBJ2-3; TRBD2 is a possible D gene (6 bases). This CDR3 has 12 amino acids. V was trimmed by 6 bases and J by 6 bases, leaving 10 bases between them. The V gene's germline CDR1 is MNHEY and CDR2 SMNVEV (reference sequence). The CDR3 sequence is CASRRGWDTQYF. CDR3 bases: TGTGCCAGCAGACGGGGGTGGGATACGCAGTATTTT.

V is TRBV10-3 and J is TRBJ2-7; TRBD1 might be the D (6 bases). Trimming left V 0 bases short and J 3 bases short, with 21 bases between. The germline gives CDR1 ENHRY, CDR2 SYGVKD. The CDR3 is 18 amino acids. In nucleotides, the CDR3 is TGTGCCATCAGTGAGTCCCAGGGGTTAGGGGATCACGGCTACGAGCAGTACTTC. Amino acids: CAISESQGLGDHGYEQYF.

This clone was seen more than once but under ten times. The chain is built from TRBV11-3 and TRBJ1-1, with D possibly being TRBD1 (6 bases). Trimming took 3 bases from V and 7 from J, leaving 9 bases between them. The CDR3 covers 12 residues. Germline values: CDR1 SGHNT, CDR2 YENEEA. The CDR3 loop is CASSLGRGEAFF. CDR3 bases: TGTGCCAGCAGCTTGGGCAGGGGTGAAGCTTTCTTT.

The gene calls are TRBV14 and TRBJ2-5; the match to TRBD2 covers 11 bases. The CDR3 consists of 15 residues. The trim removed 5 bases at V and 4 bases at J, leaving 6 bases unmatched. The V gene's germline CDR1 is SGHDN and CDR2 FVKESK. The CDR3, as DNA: TGTGCCAGCAGCAAACTAGCGGGAGCCTCAGAGACCCAGTACTTC. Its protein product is CASSKLAGASETQYF.

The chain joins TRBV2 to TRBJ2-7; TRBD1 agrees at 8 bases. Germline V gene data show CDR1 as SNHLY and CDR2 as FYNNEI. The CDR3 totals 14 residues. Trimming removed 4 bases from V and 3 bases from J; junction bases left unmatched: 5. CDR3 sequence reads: CASSGAGGGYEQYF. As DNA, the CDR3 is TGTGCCAGCAGTGGGGCAGGGGGCGGCTACGAGCAGTACTTC. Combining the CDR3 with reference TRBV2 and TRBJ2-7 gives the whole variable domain EPEVTQTPSHQVTQMGQEVILRCVPISNHLYFYWYRQILGQKVEFLVSFYNNEISEKSEIFDDQFSVERPDGSNFTLKIRSTKLEDSAMYFCASSGAGGGYEQYFGPGTRLTVT.

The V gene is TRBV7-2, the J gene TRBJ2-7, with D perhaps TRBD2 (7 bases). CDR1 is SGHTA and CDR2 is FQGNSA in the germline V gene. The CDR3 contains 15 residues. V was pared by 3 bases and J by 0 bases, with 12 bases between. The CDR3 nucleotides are TGTGCCAGCAGCTTTCTAGCGGACAGCTCCTACGAGCAGTACTTC. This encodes CASSFLADSSYEQYF.

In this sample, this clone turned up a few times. The CDR3 DNA reads as TGTGCCAGCAGCAACCTCCCGGGGGAGTCTTGGAATGAGCAGTTCTTC. Its translation: CASSNLPGESWNEQFF. The chain is built from TRBV7-9 and TRBJ2-1; weak D call: TRBD2 (6 bases). V was cut by 5 bases and J by 7 bases, with 21 bases left in between. Germline loops: CDR1 SEHNR, CDR2 FQNEAQ (reference sequence). CDR3 size: 16 residues.